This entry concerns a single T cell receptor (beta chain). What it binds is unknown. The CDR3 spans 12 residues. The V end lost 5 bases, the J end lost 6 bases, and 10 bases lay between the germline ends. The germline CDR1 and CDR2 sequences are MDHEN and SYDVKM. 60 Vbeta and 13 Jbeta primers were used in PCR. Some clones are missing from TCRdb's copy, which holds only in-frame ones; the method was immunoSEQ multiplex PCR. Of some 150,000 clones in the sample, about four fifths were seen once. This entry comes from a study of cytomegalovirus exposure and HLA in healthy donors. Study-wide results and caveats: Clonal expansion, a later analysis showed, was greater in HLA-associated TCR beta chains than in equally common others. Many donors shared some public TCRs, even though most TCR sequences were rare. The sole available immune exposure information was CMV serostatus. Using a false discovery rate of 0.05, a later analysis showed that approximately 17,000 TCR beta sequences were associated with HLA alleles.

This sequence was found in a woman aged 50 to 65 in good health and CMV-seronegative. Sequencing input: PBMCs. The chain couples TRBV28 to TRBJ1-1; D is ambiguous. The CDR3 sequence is CASSAQQPEAFF. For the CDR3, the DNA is TGTGCCAGCAGTGCACAACAGCCTGAAGCTTTCTTT.